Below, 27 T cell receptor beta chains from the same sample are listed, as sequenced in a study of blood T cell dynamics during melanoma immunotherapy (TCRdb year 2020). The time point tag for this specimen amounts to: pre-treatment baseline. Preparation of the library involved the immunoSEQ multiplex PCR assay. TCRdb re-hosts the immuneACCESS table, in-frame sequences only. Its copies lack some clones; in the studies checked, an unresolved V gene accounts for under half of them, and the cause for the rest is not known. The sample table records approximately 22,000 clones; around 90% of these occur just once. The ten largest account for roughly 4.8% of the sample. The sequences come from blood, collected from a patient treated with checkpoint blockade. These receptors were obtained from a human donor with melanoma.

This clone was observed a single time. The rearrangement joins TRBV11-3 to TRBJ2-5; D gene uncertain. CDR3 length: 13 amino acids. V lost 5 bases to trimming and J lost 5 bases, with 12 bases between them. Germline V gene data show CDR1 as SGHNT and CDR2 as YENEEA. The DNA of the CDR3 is TGTGCCAGCAGCCGTGGCGTTGCGGAGACCCAGTACTTC. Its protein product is CASSRGVAETQYF. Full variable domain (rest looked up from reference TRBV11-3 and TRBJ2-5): EAGVVQSPRYKIIEKKQPVAFWCNPISGHNTLYWYLQNLGQGPELLIRYENEEAVDDSQLPKDRFSAERLKGVDSTLKIQPAELGDSAVYLCASSRGVAETQYFGPGTRLLVL.

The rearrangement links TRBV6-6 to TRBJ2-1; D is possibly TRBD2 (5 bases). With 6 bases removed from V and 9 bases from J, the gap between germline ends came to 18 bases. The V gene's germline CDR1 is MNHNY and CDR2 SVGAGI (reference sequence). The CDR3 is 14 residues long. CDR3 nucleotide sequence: TGTGCCAGCAGCCTCGGTCCCGCGGGCGGTGAGCAGTTCTTC. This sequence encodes CASSLGPAGGEQFF.

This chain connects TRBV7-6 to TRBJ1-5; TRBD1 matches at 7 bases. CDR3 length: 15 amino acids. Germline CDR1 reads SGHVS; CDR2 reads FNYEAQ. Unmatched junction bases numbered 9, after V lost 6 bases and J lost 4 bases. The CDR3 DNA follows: TGTGCCAGCAGGCAACACGGACAGGCGAATCAGCCCCAGCATTTT. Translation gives CASRQHGQANQPQHF.

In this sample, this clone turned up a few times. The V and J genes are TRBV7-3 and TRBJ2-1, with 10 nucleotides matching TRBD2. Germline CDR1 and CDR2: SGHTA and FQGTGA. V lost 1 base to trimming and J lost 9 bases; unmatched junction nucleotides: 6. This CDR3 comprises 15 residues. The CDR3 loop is CASSLRSGRGTEQFF. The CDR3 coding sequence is TGTGCCAGCAGCTTAAGGAGCGGGAGGGGAACTGAGCAGTTCTTC.

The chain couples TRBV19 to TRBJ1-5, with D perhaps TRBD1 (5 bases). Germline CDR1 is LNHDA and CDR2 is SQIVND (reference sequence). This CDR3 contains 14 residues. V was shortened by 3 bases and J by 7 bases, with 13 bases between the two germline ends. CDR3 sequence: CASSIGWGFQPQHF. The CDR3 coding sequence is TGTGCCAGTAGTATCGGGTGGGGGTTCCAGCCCCAGCATTTT.

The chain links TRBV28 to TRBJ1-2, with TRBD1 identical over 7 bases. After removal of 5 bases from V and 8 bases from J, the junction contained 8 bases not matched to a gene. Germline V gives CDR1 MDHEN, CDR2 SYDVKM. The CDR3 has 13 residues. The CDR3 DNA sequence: TGTGCCAGCAGTCCGACAGGGATCGGCGGCTACACCTTC. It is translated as CASSPTGIGGYTF.

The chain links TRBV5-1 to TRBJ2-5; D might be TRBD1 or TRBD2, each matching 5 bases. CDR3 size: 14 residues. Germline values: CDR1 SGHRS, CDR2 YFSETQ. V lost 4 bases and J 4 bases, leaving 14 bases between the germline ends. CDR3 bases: TGCGCCAGCAGCACCCGGGACCCCATAGAGACCCAGTACTTC. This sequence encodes CASSTRDPIETQYF.

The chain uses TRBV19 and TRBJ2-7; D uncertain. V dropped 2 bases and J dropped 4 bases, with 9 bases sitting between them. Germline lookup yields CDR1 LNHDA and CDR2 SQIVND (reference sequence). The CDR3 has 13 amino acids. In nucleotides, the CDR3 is TGTGCCAGTAGTATATCCAGGAATTACGAGCAGTACTTC. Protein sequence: CASSISRNYEQYF.

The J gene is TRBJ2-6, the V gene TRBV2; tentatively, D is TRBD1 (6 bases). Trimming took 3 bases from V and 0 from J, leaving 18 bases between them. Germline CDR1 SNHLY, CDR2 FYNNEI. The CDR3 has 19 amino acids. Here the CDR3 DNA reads TGTGCCAGCAGTGACCTACAGGGTGCACCCCTCTCTGGGGCCAACGTCCTGACTTTC. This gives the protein CASSDLQGAPLSGANVLTF.

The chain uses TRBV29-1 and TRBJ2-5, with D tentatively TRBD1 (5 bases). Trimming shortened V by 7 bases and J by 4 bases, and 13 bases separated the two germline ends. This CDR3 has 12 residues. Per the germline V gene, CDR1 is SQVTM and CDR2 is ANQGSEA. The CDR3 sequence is CSAKDNIETQYF. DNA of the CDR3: TGCAGCGCCAAGGACAATATAGAGACCCAGTACTTC.

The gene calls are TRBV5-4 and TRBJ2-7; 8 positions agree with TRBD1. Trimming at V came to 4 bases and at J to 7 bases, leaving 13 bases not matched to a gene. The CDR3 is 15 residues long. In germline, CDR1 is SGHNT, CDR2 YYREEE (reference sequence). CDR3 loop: CASSKDRALSLEQYF. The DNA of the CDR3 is TGTGCCAGCAGCAAGGACAGGGCACTTTCGCTGGAGCAGTACTTC. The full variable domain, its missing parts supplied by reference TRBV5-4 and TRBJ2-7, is ETGVTQSPTHLIKTRGQQVTLRCSSQSGHNTVSWYQQALGQGPQFIFQYYREEENGRGNFPPRFSGLQFPNYSSELNVNALELDDSALYLCASSKDRALSLEQYFGPGTRLTVT.

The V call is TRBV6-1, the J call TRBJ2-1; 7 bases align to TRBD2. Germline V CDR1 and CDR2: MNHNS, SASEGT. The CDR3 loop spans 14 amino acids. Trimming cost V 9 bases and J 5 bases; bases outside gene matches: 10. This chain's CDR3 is CARQEAGVHNEQFF. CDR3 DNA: TGTGCCAGACAGGAGGCGGGAGTCCACAATGAGCAGTTCTTC.

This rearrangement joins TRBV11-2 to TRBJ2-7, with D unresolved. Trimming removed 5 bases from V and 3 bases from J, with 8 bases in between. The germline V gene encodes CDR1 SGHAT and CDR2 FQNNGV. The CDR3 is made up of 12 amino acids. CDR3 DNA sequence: TGTGCCAGCAGCCCCCCGATCTACGAGCAGTACTTC. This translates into CASSPPIYEQYF.

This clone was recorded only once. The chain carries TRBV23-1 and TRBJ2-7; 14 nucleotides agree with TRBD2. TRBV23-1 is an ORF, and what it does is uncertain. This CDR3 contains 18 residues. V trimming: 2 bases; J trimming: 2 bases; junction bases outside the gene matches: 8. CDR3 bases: TGCGCCAGCAGTCAACGGCCCCGACTAGCGGGAGGGACCTACGAGCAGTACTTC. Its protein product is CASSQRPRLAGGTYEQYF.

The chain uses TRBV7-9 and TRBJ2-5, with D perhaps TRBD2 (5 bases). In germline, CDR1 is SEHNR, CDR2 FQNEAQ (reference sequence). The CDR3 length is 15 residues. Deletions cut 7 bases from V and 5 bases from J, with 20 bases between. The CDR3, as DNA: TGTGCCAGCACCACTCCTCCCTTGAGAGGGGAGACCCAGTACTTC. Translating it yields CASTTPPLRGETQYF.

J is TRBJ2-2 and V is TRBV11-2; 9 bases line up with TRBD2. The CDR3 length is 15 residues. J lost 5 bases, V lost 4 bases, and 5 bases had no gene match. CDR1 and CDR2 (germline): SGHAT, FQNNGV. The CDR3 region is CASSSGTSRTGELFF. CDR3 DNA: TGTGCCAGCAGCTCCGGGACTAGCAGAACCGGGGAGCTGTTTTTT.

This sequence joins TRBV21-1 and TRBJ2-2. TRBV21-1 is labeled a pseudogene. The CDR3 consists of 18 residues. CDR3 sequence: CASRRGRELFANTGELFF. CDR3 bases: TGTGCCAGCAGGAGGGGAAGGGAGCTTTTCGCGAACACCGGGGAGCTGTTTTTT.

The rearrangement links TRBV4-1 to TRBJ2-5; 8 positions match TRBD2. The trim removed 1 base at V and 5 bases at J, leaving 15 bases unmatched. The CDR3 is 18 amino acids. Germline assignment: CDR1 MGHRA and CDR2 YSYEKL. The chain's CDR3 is CASSQVGTGGLRMETQYF. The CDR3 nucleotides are TGCGCCAGCAGCCAAGTGGGGACGGGAGGGCTCCGAATGGAGACCCAGTACTTC.

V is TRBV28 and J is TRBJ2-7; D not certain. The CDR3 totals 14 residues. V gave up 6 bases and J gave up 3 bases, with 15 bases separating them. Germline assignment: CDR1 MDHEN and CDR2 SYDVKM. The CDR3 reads CASSTTRWDYEQYF. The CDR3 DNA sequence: TGTGCCAGCAGCACAACTCGGTGGGACTACGAGCAGTACTTC.

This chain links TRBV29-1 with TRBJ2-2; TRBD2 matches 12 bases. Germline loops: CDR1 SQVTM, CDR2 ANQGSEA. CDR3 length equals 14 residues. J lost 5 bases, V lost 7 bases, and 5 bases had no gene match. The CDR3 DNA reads TGCAGCGCCAACCTAGCGGGAGGGACCGGGGAGCTGTTTTTT. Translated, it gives CSANLAGGTGELFF.

This CDR3 is CASSLASSGYYEQYF. CDR3 DNA: TGCGCCAGCAGCTTGGCGTCTAGCGGATACTACGAGCAGTACTTC. J is TRBJ2-7 and V is TRBV5-1; 7 bases fit TRBD2. The CDR3 is made up of 15 amino acids. J lost 3 bases, V lost 0 bases, and 6 bases had no gene match. Looked up from germline, CDR1 is SGHRS and CDR2 is YFSETQ.

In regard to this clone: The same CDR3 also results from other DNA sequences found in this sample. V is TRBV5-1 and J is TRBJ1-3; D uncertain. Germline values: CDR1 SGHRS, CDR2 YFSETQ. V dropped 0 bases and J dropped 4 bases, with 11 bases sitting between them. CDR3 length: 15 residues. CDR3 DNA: TGCGCCAGCAGCTTGGAGGGCCAGTCCGGAAACACCATATATTTT. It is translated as CASSLEGQSGNTIYF.

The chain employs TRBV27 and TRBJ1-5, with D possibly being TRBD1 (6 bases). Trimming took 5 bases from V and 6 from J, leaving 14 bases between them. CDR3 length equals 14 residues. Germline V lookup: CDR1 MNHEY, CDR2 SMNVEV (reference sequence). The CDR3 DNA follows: TGTGCCAGCAGTACAACAGGGAGGGGTCAGCCCCAGCATTTT. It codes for CASSTTGRGQPQHF.

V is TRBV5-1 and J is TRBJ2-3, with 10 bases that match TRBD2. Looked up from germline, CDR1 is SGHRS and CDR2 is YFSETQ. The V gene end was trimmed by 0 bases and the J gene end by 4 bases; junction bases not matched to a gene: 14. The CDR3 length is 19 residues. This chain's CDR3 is CASSLGSSGSSSGPDTQYF. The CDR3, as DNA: TGCGCCAGCAGCTTGGGTTCTAGCGGGAGTTCCAGTGGGCCAGATACGCAGTATTTT.

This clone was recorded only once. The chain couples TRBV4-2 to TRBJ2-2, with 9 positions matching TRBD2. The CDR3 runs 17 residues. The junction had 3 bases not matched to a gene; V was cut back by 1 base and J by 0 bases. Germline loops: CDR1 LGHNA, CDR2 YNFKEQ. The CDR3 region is CASSQVSGSTNTGELFF. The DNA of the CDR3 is TGTGCCAGCAGCCAAGTTAGCGGGAGTACGAACACCGGGGAGCTGTTTTTT.

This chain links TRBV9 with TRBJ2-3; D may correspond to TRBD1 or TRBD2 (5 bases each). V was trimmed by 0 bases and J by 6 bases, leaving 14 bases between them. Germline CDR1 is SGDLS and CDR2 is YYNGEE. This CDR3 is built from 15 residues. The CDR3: CASSVASIGGDTQYF. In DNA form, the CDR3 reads TGTGCCAGCAGCGTAGCTAGCATTGGGGGTGATACGCAGTATTTT.

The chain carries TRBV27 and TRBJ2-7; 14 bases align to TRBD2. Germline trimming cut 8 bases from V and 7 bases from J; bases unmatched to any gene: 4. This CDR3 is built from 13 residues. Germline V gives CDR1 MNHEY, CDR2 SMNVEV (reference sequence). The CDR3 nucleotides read TGTGCCAGCGGGGGACTAGCGGGAGTGGAGCAGTACTTC. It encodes CASGGLAGVEQYF.